This T cell receptor beta chain was observed in a study of cytomegalovirus exposure and HLA in healthy donors. About the study: The Caucasian-associated ancestry cluster held under 90% of a few hundred genotyped donors. Study-level findings and limits: As was reported, the HLA-A and HLA-B alleles of most subjects were accurately predicted from TCR beta sequences. A further, later analysis showed that HLA-associated TCR beta chains (compared with equally common others) were more clonally expanded.

As concerns this clone: What it binds is unknown.

In the PCR, 60 Vbeta and 13 Jbeta primers were used. Clones were read by immunoSEQ multiplex PCR, and TCRdb kept only the in-frame ones, dropping some. Of under 200,000 clones listed, roughly 80% are singletons. Material for sequencing was PBMCs. This receptor was obtained from a woman aged 18-30 years in good health and CMV-seronegative.

The CDR3 region is CASSQERDRVRGYTF. The CDR3, as DNA: TGCGCCAGCAGCCAGGAACGGGACAGGGTTCGTGGCTACACCTTC. V and J are TRBV4-1 and TRBJ1-2; 9 bases match TRBD1. Germline-derived CDR1 and CDR2 are MGHRA and YSYEKL. The CDR3 is 15 residues long. V lost 3 bases and J lost 7; bases outside the gene matches: 9.